Sequencing of this TCR beta chain was carried out in a study of CD8 T cells in ankylosing spondylitis. General study results and limits: Several of the motif variants were reported before in synovial fluid and blood from reactive arthritis. Disease-linked clones had a CD8+ phenotype and relatively low frequency in peripheral blood. Reportedly, significant enrichment of disease-linked clones occurred in matched ankylosing spondylitis synovial fluid. What seemed typical of ankylosing spondylitis blood was a TCR beta motif built from about 8 highly homologous variants.

Looked up from germline, CDR1 is SEHNR and CDR2 is FQNEAQ (reference sequence). After removal of 4 bases from V and 4 bases from J, the junction contained 7 bases not matched to a gene. This CDR3 comprises 17 residues. TCR beta libraries were made by quantitative 5'-RACE with molecular barcodes. TCRdb reprocessed the 5' RACE reads with MiXCR, giving one entry per CDR3 protein. The table has about 500,000 distinct CDR3 sequences, about 13% seen once. Note on this clonotype: Its antigen remains unknown.

Sequencing used blood, either unsorted or a sorted T cell fraction (not recorded which). The TCR comes from a male donor with ankylosing spondylitis. The chain recombines TRBV7-9 with TRBJ2-3; 14 bases map to TRBD2. The CDR3 loop is CASSSGTSGSYSDTQYF. As DNA, the CDR3 is TGTGCCAGCAGCTCAGGGACTAGCGGGAGTTATTCAGATACGCAGTATTTT.